Reported below is one T cell receptor beta chain. This entry is derived from a study of control samples from healthy donors and cancer patients. The repertoire was sequenced with immunoSEQ multiplex PCR; TCRdb's copy has only in-frame clones and lacks some. In the table there are 150,000 to 200,000 clones, about 86% of which are singletons. Trimming pared 5 bases from V and 1 base from J, leaving 11 bases between. Germline CDR1 and CDR2: SGHTA and FQGNSA. The CDR3 is made up of 14 amino acids. This sequence was found in a man aged 18-30 years in good health. Sequencing was done on a sample of blood. V and J are TRBV7-2 and TRBJ2-5; TRBD1 might be the D (6 bases). The CDR3 DNA reads as TGTGCCAGCAGCCCCGGACAGTTCCAAGAGACCCAGTACTTC. This encodes CASSPGQFQETQYF.